This T cell receptor (beta chain) comes out of a study of technical replicates of blood from a handful of donors. TCRdb's copy holds only in-frame clones and misses some; the assay was immunoSEQ multiplex PCR. The data show fewer than 85,000 clones, with approximately 92% seen just once and about 0.37% held by the top ten. J was trimmed by 7 bases and V by 3 bases; bases with no gene match: 2. This CDR3 spans 13 amino acids. Per germline, CDR1 MNHEY and CDR2 SMNVEV (reference sequence). As concerns this clone: This same CDR3 is encoded by further DNA sequences in the sample.

Sequenced material: T cells isolated from PBMCs. The TCR originated in a human donor in good health. The rearrangement joins TRBV27 to TRBJ2-1, with 8 nucleotides matching TRBD1. The CDR3 DNA sequence: TGTGCCAGCAGTTTCGACAGGGGTAATGAGCAGTTCTTC. Protein sequence: CASSFDRGNEQFF.